This T cell receptor (beta chain) was found in a study of cytomegalovirus exposure and HLA in healthy donors. PCR primers comprised 60 Vbeta and 13 Jbeta primers. This table comes from immunoSEQ multiplex PCR, and its TCRdb copy is limited to in-frame clones, with some not included. This table has around 140,000 clones, more than 9.5% appearing once. This clone was seen more than once but under ten times. Antigen unknown. Study results and limitations: An Asian-associated ancestry cluster reportedly showed fewer N-insertions than the roughly 700-donor mean in a later analysis. Previously analyzed data showed that most TCR beta V segments were productive at a frequency of about 90% or about 30%. Because they were indistinguishable, some V segments, including TRBV6-2 and TRBV6-3, were excluded. Cytomegalovirus association was listed for around 180 TCR beta chains.

This CDR3 comprises 11 residues. Trimming removed 6 bases from V and 10 bases from J, with 12 bases in between. Germline CDR1 and CDR2: SEHNR and FQNEAQ (reference sequence). This sequence was found in a middle-aged man in good health and CMV-seronegative. Material: PBMCs. J is TRBJ1-1 and V is TRBV7-9; D gene uncertain. The CDR3, as DNA: TGTGCCAGCAGACTCGGAGTGGGAGCTTTCTTT. Translated: CASRLGVGAFF.